This T cell receptor beta chain was sequenced in a study of blood T cell repertoires in COVID-19. About the research overall: Acute and convalescent COVID-19 samples came from the United States, Italy and Spain.

Original processing methods: Researchers report that nucleated cell counts were estimated from reference gene primer amplification. Profiling relied on immunoSEQ multiplex PCR, and the TCRdb table lists in-frame clones only, not all of them. V, J and clone size reflect that table, while D and trimming were determined from the DNA. The sample carries 130,000 to 150,000 clones, approximately 83% recorded once. Germline values: CDR1 SGHRS, CDR2 YFSETQ. This CDR3 contains 14 residues. The V and J ends lost 3 bases and 0 bases respectively, with 10 bases between them. The chain employs TRBV5-1 and TRBJ2-7; possible D gene TRBD2, 5 bases. This sequence was found in a woman aged 55-69 years with COVID-19, enrolled during active disease. Sequenced sample: peripheral blood. The CDR3 here is CASSSLTSSYEQYF. The CDR3 DNA reads as TGCGCCAGCAGCTCCCTTACTAGCTCCTACGAGCAGTACTTC.